One and the same sample provided the 9 T cell receptor beta chains below, sequenced in a study of blood T cells in healthy people across ages. For the second PCR, which ran for roughly 6 to 11 cycles, a sample-barcoded 5' primer and a J-beta primer mix were used. A single record per CDR3 protein comes from TCRdb applying MiXCR to the 5' RACE reads. The sample includes around 820,000 distinct CDR3 sequences, about 25% of them seen just once. These data were also filed under a second study, of T cells of mothers and their children.

Input material: blood. These receptors all come from a boy aged 10-17 years in good health.

V is TRBV29-1 and J is TRBJ2-2, with unresolved D. This CDR3 comprises 15 residues. Trimming took 0 bases from V and 2 from J, leaving 10 bases between them. Germline V lookup: CDR1 SQVTM, CDR2 ANQGSEA. The DNA of the CDR3 is TGCAGCGTTGAAGACCGTCGGTCCAACACCGGGGAGCTGTTTTTT. This sequence encodes CSVEDRRSNTGELFF.

This clonotype was observed a handful of times. The chain links TRBV2 to TRBJ2-2; D is undetermined. Trimming took 4 bases from V and 6 from J, leaving 9 bases between them. This CDR3 region has 13 residues. Per germline, CDR1 SNHLY and CDR2 FYNNEI. The CDR3 sequence: CASSVDPPGELFF. The CDR3, as DNA: TGTGCCAGCAGTGTCGACCCCCCCGGGGAGCTGTTTTTT.

This clonotype was observed a few times. This chain's CDR3 is CSAQEGHGPQHF. The CDR3 nucleotides are TGCAGTGCCCAGGAAGGGCACGGGCCCCAGCATTTT. The J gene is TRBJ1-5, the V gene TRBV20-1; D remains ambiguous. CDR1 and CDR2 (germline): DFQATT, SNEGSKA (reference sequence). Trimming took off 6 bases at V and 9 bases at J, with 15 bases between the two ends. This CDR3 has 12 amino acids.

V gene TRBV29-1 combines with J gene TRBJ2-1; the D gene is possibly TRBD2 (5 bases). Germline loops: CDR1 SQVTM, CDR2 ANQGSEA. Trimming pared 1 base from V and 12 bases from J, leaving 13 bases between. This CDR3 comprises 12 residues. The CDR3 nucleotides read TGCAGCGTTGAAGGTGAGAGAGGAGGGCAGTTCTTC. It translates to CSVEGERGGQFF.

This clonotype was seen a handful of times. J is TRBJ1-6 and V is TRBV15, with a possible D match to TRBD1 (6 bases). V lost 3 bases and J 3 bases, leaving 12 bases between the germline ends. CDR1 and CDR2 from the germline V gene are LNHNV and YYDKDF (reference sequence). This CDR3 comprises 16 residues. CDR3 amino acids: CATSRRGGSYNSPLHF. The CDR3, as DNA: TGTGCCACCAGCAGGCGGGGGGGCAGCTATAATTCACCCCTCCACTTT.

This clonotype was seen only a few times. This chain links TRBV7-9 with TRBJ2-7; perhaps TRBD2 as D (6 bases). CDR3 length: 16 residues. The germline V gene encodes CDR1 SEHNR and CDR2 FQNEAQ (reference sequence). V was pared by 5 bases and J by 0 bases, with 17 bases between. The CDR3 bases are TGTGCCAGCAGCGCCGGGGGACTCCTAATCTCCTACGAGCAGTACTTC. Its translation is CASSAGGLLISYEQYF.

This clonotype was picked up a small number of times. The rearrangement joins TRBV5-6 to TRBJ2-5; TRBD1 matches 9 bases. The J call may be faulty, since TRBJ2-7 better matches the DNA end. CDR3 size: 15 residues. CDR1 is SGHDT and CDR2 is YYEEEE in the germline V gene. The CDR3 coding sequence is TGTGCCAGCAGCCCAACGGGACAGGGCACCCTCGAGCAGTACTTC. This encodes CASSPTGQGTLEQYF.

The chain links TRBV11-1 to TRBJ2-5, with TRBD2 as a possible D gene (5 bases). The CDR3 totals 16 residues. Germline V gene data show CDR1 as SGHAT and CDR2 as FQDESV (reference sequence). V was clipped by 2 bases and J by 2 bases, with 15 bases between them. CDR3 nucleotides: TGTGCCAGCAGCTTAAACGGGGAATCGATACAAGAGACCCAGTACTTC. Translating gives CASSLNGESIQETQYF.

V and J are TRBV6-1 and TRBJ2-5; D call uncertain. The closer fit of TRBJ2-7 to the DNA end suggests the J call may be wrong. This CDR3 has 14 amino acids. Per the germline V gene, CDR1 is MNHNS and CDR2 is SASEGT. The CDR3 reads CASSDLRLPYEQYF. CDR3 in DNA: TGTGCCAGCAGTGATCTCAGGTTACCCTACGAGCAGTACTTC.